The T cell receptor beta chain described here comes from a study of human T cells and chemical hapten exposure. The sample's time point: patch test 3, about 24 weeks after DPC sensitization. Indicated treatment: therapeutic diphenylcyclopropenone sensitization with weekly scalp DPC. The CDR3 spans 13 residues. CDR1 is ENHRY, CDR2 SYGVKD, per germline. V was shortened by 2 bases and J by 1 base, with 6 bases between the two germline ends. Each CDR3 protein is one row after TCRdb ran MiXCR on the RACE reads. The table records 99,000 or so distinct CDR3 sequences, about 34% of them present only once. Specimen: whole blood, collected in connection with sensitization to the hapten diphenylcyclopropenone (DPC). The TCR was taken from a middle-aged man with alopecia areata. Some clones in this sample may be carry-over from other donors' samples. This chain uses TRBV10-3 with TRBJ2-7; no firm D call. The CDR3 here is CAISEKQSYEQYF. The CDR3 coding sequence is TGTGCCATCAGTGAGAAGCAGTCCTACGAGCAGTACTTC.